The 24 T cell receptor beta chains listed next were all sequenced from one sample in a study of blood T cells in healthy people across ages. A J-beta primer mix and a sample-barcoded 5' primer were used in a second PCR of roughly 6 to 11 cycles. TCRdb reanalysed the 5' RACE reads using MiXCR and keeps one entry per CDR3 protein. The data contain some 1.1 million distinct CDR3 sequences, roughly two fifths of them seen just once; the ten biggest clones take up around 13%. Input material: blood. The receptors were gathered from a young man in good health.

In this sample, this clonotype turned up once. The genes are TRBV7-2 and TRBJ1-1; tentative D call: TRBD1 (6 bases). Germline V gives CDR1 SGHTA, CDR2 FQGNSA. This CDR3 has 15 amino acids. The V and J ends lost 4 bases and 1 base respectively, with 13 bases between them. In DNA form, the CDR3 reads TGTGCCAGCAGCTCAACAGGGTATGGGAACACTGAAGCTTTCTTT. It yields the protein CASSSTGYGNTEAFF.

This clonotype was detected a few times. CDR3 nucleotide sequence: TGCAGTGCTAGCGGAGCGCAGAGCTCCTACGAGCAGTACTTC. Its translation: CSASGAQSSYEQYF. The chain employs TRBV20-1 and TRBJ2-7; no clear D gene. With 3 bases removed from V and 0 bases from J, the gap between germline ends came to 12 bases. Germline-derived CDR1 and CDR2 are DFQATT and SNEGSKA (reference sequence). The CDR3 has 14 amino acids.

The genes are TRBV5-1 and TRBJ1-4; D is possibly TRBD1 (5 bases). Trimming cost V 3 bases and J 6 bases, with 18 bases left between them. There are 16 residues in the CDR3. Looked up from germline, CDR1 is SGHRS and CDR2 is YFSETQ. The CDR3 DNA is TGCGCCAGCAGCTCGTCCGGGGCCCGGAGGGATGAAAAACTGTTTTTT. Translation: CASSSSGARRDEKLFF. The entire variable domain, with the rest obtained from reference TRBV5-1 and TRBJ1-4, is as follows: KAGVTQTPRYLIKTRGQQVTLSCSPISGHRSVSWYQQTPGQGLQFLFEYFSETQRNKGNFPGRFSGRQFSNSRSEMNVSTLELGDSALYLCASSSSGARRDEKLFFGSGTQLSVL.

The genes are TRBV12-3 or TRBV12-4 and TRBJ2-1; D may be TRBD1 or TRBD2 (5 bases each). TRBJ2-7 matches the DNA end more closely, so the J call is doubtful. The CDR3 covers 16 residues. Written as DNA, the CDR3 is TGTGCCAGCAGTCCGGGGACCCTGAGCTCCTACAATGAGCAGTACTTC. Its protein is CASSPGTLSSYNEQYF.

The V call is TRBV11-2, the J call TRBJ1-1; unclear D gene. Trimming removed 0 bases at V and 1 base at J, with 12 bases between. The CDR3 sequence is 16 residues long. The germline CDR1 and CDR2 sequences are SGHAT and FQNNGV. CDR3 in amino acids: CASSLDLPGGNTEAFF. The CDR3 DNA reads TGTGCCAGCAGCTTAGATTTGCCAGGAGGGAACACTGAAGCTTTCTTT.

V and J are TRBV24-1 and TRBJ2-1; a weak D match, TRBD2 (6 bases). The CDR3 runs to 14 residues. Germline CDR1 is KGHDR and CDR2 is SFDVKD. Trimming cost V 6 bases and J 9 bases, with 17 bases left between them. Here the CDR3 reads CATSSGGYGGEQFF. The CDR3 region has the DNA TGTGCCACCAGTTCTGGGGGGTATGGTGGTGAGCAGTTCTTC.

This chain's CDR3 is CASSYASGMIYEQYF. The CDR3, as DNA: TGTGCCAGCAGCTACGCCTCGGGAATGATCTACGAGCAGTACTTC. This chain connects TRBV6-2 or TRBV6-3 to TRBJ2-7; D is perhaps TRBD2 (5 bases). The CDR3 is made up of 15 amino acids. Germline V gives CDR1 MNHEY, CDR2 SVGEGT. V shed 6 bases and J shed 3 bases, with 18 bases lying between them.

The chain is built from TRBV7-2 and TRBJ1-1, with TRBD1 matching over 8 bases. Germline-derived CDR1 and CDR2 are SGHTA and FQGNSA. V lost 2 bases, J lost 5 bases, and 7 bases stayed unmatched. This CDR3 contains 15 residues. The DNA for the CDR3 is TGTGCCAGCAGCTTACTCCGACAGGGGAATACTGAAGCTTTCTTT. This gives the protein CASSLLRQGNTEAFF.

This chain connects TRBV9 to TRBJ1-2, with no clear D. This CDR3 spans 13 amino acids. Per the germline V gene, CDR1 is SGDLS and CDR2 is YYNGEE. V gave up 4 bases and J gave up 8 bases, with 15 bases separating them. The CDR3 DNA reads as TGTGCCAGCAGCCTCCGCTCCCGTTGGGGCTACACCTTC. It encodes CASSLRSRWGYTF.

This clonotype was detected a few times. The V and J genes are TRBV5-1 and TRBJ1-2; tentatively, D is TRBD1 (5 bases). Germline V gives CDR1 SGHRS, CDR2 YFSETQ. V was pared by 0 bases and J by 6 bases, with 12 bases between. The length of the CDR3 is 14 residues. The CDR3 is CASSLAALRDGYTF. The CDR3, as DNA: TGCGCCAGCAGCTTGGCGGCACTCAGGGATGGCTACACCTTC.

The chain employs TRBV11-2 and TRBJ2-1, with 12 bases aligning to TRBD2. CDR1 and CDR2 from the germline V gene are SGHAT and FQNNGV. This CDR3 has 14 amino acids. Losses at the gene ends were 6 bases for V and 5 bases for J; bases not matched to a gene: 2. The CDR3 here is CASSGLAGHNEQFF. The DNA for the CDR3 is TGTGCCAGCAGTGGACTAGCGGGGCACAATGAGCAGTTCTTC.

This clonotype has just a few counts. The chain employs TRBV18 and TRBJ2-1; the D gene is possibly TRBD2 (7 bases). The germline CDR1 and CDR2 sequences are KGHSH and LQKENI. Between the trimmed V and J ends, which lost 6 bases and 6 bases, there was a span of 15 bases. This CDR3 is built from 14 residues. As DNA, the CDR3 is TGTGCCAGCTCTTTTGCAGGGGAGGGCAATGAGCAGTTCTTC. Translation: CASSFAGEGNEQFF.

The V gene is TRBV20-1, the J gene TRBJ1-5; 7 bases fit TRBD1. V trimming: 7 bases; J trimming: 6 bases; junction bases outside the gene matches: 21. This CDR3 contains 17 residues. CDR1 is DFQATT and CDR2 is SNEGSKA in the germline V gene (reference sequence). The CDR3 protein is CSVSQPSTRGRFQPQHF. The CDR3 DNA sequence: TGCAGTGTTAGTCAACCCTCCACCAGGGGGAGGTTTCAGCCCCAGCATTTT.

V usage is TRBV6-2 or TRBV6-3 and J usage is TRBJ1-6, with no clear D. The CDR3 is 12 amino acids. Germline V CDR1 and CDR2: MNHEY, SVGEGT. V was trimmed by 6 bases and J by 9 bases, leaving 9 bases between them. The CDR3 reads CASSSKGSPLHF. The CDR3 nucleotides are TGTGCCAGCAGCTCCAAGGGTTCACCCCTCCACTTT.

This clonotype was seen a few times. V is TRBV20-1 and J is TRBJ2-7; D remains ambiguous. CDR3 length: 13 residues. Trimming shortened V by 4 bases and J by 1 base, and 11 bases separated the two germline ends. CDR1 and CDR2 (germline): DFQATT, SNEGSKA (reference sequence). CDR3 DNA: TGCAGTGCTAACCCCGGCTGGTCCTACGAGCAGTACTTC. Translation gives CSANPGWSYEQYF.

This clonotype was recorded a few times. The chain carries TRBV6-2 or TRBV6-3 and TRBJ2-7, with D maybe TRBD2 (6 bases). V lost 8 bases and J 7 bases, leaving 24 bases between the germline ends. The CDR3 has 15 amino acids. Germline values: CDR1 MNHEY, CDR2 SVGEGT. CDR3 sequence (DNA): TGTGCCAGCCACTTTCGGGGACTGAGGTACAATGAGCAGTACTTC. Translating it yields CASHFRGLRYNEQYF.

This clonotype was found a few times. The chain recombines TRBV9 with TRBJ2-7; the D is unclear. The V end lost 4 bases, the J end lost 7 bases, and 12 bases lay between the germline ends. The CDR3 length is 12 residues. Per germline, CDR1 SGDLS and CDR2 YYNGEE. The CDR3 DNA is TGTGCCAGCAGCCCAACAATCCATGAGCAGTACTTC. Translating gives CASSPTIHEQYF.

CDR3 coding DNA: TGTGCCAGCAGCTCATACAGGGTTAGCGAGCAGTTCTTC. This codes for CASSSYRVSEQFF. The rearrangement uses TRBV9 and TRBJ2-1, with D possibly being TRBD1 (6 bases). The CDR3 contains 13 residues. Germline V gene lookup returns CDR1 SGDLS and CDR2 YYNGEE. Between the trimmed V and J ends, which lost 4 bases and 10 bases, there was a span of 15 bases.

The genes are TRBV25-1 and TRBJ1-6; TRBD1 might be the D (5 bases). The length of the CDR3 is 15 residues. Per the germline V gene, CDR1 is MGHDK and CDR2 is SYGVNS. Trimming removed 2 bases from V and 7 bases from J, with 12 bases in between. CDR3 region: CASSEQGDRNSPLHF. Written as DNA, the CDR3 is TGTGCCAGCAGTGAACAGGGAGATAGGAATTCACCCCTCCACTTT.

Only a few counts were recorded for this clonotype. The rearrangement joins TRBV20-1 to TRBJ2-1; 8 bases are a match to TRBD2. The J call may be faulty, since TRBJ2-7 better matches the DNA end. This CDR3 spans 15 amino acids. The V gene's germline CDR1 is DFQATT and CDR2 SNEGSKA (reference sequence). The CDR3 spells CSAREPAGAYNEQYF. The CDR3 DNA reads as TGCAGTGCTAGAGAGCCAGCGGGGGCCTACAATGAGCAGTACTTC.

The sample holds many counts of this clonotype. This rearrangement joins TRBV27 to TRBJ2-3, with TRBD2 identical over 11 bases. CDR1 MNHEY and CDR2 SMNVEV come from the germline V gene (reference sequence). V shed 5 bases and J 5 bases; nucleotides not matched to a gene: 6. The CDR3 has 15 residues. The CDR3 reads CASSLAGGERDTQYF. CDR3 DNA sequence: TGTGCCAGCAGTCTAGCGGGGGGTGAGAGAGATACGCAGTATTTT.

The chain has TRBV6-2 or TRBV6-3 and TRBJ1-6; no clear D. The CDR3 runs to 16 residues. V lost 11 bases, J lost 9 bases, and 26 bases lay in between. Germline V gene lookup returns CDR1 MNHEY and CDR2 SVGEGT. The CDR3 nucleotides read TGTGCCTGCACCGTCGACGGGCCCAATTTGAGTTCACCCCTCCACTTT. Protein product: CACTVDGPNLSSPLHF.

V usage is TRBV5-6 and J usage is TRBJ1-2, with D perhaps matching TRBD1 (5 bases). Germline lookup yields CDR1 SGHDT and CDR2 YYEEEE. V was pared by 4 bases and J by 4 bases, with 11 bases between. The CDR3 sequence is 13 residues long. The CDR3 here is CASSHRQSYGYTF. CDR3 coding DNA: TGTGCCAGCAGCCATAGACAGAGCTATGGCTACACCTTC.

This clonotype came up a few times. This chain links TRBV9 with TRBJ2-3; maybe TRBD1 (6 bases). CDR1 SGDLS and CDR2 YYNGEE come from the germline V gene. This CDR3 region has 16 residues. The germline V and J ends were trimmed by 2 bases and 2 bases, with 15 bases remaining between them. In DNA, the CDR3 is TGTGCCAGCAGCGTCGACAGGTCAGGGGACACAGATACGCAGTATTTT. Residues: CASSVDRSGDTDTQYF.